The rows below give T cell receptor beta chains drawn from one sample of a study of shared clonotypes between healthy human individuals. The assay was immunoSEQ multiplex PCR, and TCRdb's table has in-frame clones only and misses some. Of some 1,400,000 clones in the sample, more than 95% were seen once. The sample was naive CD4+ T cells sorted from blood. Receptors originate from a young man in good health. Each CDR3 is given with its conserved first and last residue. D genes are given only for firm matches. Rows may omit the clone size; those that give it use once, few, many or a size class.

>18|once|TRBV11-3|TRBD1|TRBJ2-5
TGTGCCAGCAGCTCCACCCGATGGGGGACAGGGGCCCCAGAGACCCAGTACTTC
CASSSTRWGTGAPETQYF
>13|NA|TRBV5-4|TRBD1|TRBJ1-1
TGTGCCAGCAGTGACAGGGGAGGAACTGAAGCTTTCTTT
CASSDRGGTEAFF
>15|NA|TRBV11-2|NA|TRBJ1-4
TGTGCCAGCAGCTCCATGATCGTCCCTAATGAAAAACTGTTTTTT
CASSSMIVPNEKLFF
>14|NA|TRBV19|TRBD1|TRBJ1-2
TGTGCCAGTAGTAAACCACAGGGGAGGTATGGCTACACCTTC
CASSKPQGRYGYTF
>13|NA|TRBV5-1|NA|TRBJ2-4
TGCGCCAGCAGCTTCGAGGGAGAAAACATTCAGTACTTC
CASSFEGENIQYF
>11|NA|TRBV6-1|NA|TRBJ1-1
TGTGCCAGCAATATTCACACTGAAGCTTTCTTT
CASNIHTEAFF
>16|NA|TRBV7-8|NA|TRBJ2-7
TGTGCCAGCAGCATGACCCGGGGAACGGGGGCCTACGAGCAGTACTTC
CASSMTRGTGAYEQYF
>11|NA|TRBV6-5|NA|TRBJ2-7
TGTGCCAGCAGTACAAGACTTCAGCAGTACTTC
CASSTRLQQYF
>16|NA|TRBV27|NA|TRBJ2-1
TGTGCCAGCATCGCATTAGGTGGGGGAACCTACAATGAGCAGTTCTTC
CASIALGGGTYNEQFF
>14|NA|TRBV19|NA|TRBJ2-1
TGTGCCAGTAGGCGTACGAGCTCCTACAATGAGCAGTTCTTC
CASRRTSSYNEQFF
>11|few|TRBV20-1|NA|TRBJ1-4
TGCAGTGCTAGAGTTGGGGAAAAACTGTTTTTT
CSARVGEKLFF
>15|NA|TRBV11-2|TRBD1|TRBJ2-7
TGTGCCAGCAGCTTGGATCTTGGACAGGGCTACGAGCAGTACTTC
CASSLDLGQGYEQYF
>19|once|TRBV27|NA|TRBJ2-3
TGTGCCAGCAGTTCATACTGGGCCGAGACGCAACCAAGCACAGATACGCAGTATTTT
CASSSYWAETQPSTDTQYF
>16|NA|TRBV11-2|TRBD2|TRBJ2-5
TGTGCCAGCAGCTCAATTCTAGCGGGGGCGGCGGGGACCCAGTACTTC
CASSSILAGAAGTQYF
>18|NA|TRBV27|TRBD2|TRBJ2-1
TGTGCCACCGAAGGGGGAAGCGGGAGGGTCAGCTCCTACAATGAGCAGTTCTTC
CATEGGSGRVSSYNEQFF
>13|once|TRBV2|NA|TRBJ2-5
TGTGCCAGCAGTGACAGGGGTCGGGAGACCCAGTACTTC
CASSDRGRETQYF
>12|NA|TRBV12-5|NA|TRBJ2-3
TGTGCTAGTGGGGCAAGCGGAGATACGCAGTATTTT
CASGASGDTQYF
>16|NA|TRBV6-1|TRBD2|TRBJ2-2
TGTGCCAGCAGTGGCCTAGCGGGGGCGAGTACCGGGGAGCTGTTTTTT
CASSGLAGASTGELFF
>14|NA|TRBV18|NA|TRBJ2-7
TGTGCCAGCTCACCATGGGGTATCGACTACGAGCAGTACTTC
CASSPWGIDYEQYF
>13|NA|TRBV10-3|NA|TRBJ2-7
TGTGCCATCAGTGATCGGGGCGGGGACGAGCAGTACTTC
CAISDRGGDEQYF
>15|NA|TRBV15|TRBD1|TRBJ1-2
TGTGCCACCAGCAGAGATAATGGACAGGGGAGTGGCTACACCTTC
CATSRDNGQGSGYTF
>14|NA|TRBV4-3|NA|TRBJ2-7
TGCGCCAGCAGCCAAGGGTTGGGAAGGCACGAGCAGTACTTC
CASSQGLGRHEQYF
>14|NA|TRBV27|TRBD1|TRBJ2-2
TGTGCCAGCAGTCCAAACAGGGGTACCGGGGAGCTGTTTTTT
CASSPNRGTGELFF